The 8 T cell receptor beta chains below were found in one sample sequenced in a study of blood T cell repertoires in COVID-19. The method was immunoSEQ multiplex PCR; TCRdb's version includes in-frame clones alone and lacks a portion of them. This table holds over 25,000 clones, 80% to 90% found once. Sequencing used peripheral blood. The origin of the receptors is a man between 60 and 70 years old with acute or convalescent COVID-19.

This rearrangement joins TRBV30 to TRBJ2-5, with 9 positions matching TRBD1. V gave up 5 bases and J gave up 4 bases; unmatched junction bases: 8. Germline V lookup: CDR1 GTSNPN, CDR2 SVGIG (reference sequence). The CDR3 has 14 amino acids. In DNA form, the CDR3 reads TGTGCCTGGGACTCACAGGGGGCTGGAGAGACCCAGTACTTC. Residues: CAWDSQGAGETQYF. Full variable domain (missing parts from reference TRBV30 and TRBJ2-5): SQTIHQWPATLVQPVGSPLSLECTVEGTSNPNLYWYRQAAGRGLQLLFYSVGIGQISSEVPQNLSASRPQDRQFILSSKKLLLSDSGFYLCAWDSQGAGETQYFGPGTRLLVL.

V gene TRBV14 combines with J gene TRBJ1-2; possibly TRBD1 for D (5 bases). The CDR3 totals 13 residues. Germline V lookup: CDR1 SGHDN, CDR2 FVKESK. Trimming took off 4 bases at V and 3 bases at J, with 9 bases between the two ends. The CDR3 loop reads CASSRQSYYGYTF. The CDR3 DNA reads as TGTGCCAGCAGCCGACAGAGTTACTATGGCTACACCTTC.

This chain connects TRBV28 to TRBJ1-2; 8 bases map to TRBD1. V lost 7 bases to trimming and J lost 4 bases; unmatched junction nucleotides: 11. The CDR3 is made up of 15 amino acids. Per the germline V gene, CDR1 is MDHEN and CDR2 is SYDVKM. In DNA, the CDR3 is TGTGCCAGCACCGCTGGACAGGGTATTAGCTATGGCTACACCTTC. Translation: CASTAGQGISYGYTF.

The rearrangement joins TRBV27 to TRBJ1-2, with 7 bases lining up with TRBD1. The J segment lost 2 bases and the V segment lost 6 bases, leaving 3 bases of the junction unmatched. This CDR3 comprises 13 residues. Germline loops: CDR1 MNHEY, CDR2 SMNVEV (reference sequence). The CDR3 nucleotides are TGTGCCAGCAGGGGACAGATAAACTATGGCTACACCTTC. It is translated as CASRGQINYGYTF.

The gene calls are TRBV7-9 and TRBJ1-1; possible D gene TRBD1, 5 bases. The CDR3 loop spans 15 amino acids. CDR1 is SEHNR, CDR2 FQNEAQ, per germline (reference sequence). V was clipped by 5 bases and J by 0 bases, with 13 bases between them. CDR3 protein: CASSLQGAMNTEAFF. The CDR3, as DNA: TGTGCCAGCAGCCTCCAAGGGGCCATGAACACTGAAGCTTTCTTT. Full variable domain (outside the CDR3, taken from reference TRBV7-9 and TRBJ1-1): DTGVSQNPRHKITKRGQNVTFRCDPISEHNRLYWYRQTLGQGPEFLTYFQNEAQLEKSRLLSDRFSAERPKGSFSTLEIQRTEQGDSAMYLCASSLQGAMNTEAFFGQGTRLTVV.

This rearrangement joins TRBV5-1 to TRBJ1-3; 10 bases map to TRBD1. The CDR3 consists of 17 residues. V was clipped by 3 bases and J by 0 bases; unmatched bases: 6. Germline loops: CDR1 SGHRS, CDR2 YFSETQ. The CDR3 nucleotides read TGCGCCAGCAGCTACGGGACAGGGGTGAGCTCTGGAAACACCATATATTTT. Amino acids: CASSYGTGVSSGNTIYF.

V usage is TRBV4-2 and J usage is TRBJ1-2, with D unclear. Germline CDR1 and CDR2: LGHNA and YNFKEQ. Trimming removed 0 bases at V and 4 bases at J, with 12 bases between. The CDR3 covers 15 residues. CDR3 DNA sequence: TGTGCCAGCAGCCAAGATTTTGTGGGGAGCTATGGCTACACCTTC. Translating gives CASSQDFVGSYGYTF.

The chain links TRBV10-3 to TRBJ2-7; tentatively, D is TRBD2 (5 bases). This CDR3 contains 13 residues. From germline, CDR1 is ENHRY and CDR2 SYGVKD. Trimming shortened V by 6 bases and J by 6 bases, and 15 bases separated the two germline ends. In nucleotides, the CDR3 is TGTGCCATCAGCTCGGGATCACATGGCGAGCAGTACTTC. Translation gives CAISSGSHGEQYF.